This is a list of T cell receptor beta chains from one sample in a study of blood T cell repertoires in COVID-19. Method: immunoSEQ multiplex PCR; TCRdb's copy keeps in-frame clones and lacks some. The sample shows about 240,000 clones, 88% of them seen only once. What was sequenced was peripheral blood. Every receptor here comes from a woman between 25 and 40 years old with acute or convalescent COVID-19. CDR3s include the opening cysteine and the closing phenylalanine or tryptophan. The D gene is left open where the match is weak. Size is stated for part of the rows, as once, few or many counts, or as a class when the clone is expanded.

>TRBJ1-4|TRBV27|once|NA
TGTGCCAGCGCCTCGATGACGGACACAACTAATGAAAAACTGTTTTTT
CASASMTDTTNEKLFF
>TRBJ2-3|TRBV19|NA|TRBD1
TGTGCCACCCGGGACAGCAACACAGATACGCAGTATTTT
CATRDSNTDTQYF
>TRBJ1-1|TRBV19|NA|TRBD1
TGTGCCAGTAGTGGAACAGGGCAGGGGGTGAACACTGAAGCTTTCTTT
CASSGTGQGVNTEAFF
>TRBJ2-5|TRBV7-2|NA|TRBD2
TGTGCCAGCAGGCCCACTAGCGGGAGTCGGGAGACCCAGTACTTC
CASRPTSGSRETQYF
>TRBJ2-1|TRBV5-1|NA|NA
TGCGCCAGCAGCTCGGGAGCTCTCGGCAATGAGCAGTTCTTC
CASSSGALGNEQFF
>TRBJ1-1|TRBV5-1|NA|NA
TGCGCCAGCAGACCCGGGGTTCTGATGAACACTGAAGCTTTCTTT
CASRPGVLMNTEAFF
>TRBJ1-2|TRBV7-8|NA|TRBD1
TGTGCCAGCAGCCTACAGGGGAACTATGGCTACACCTTC
CASSLQGNYGYTF
>TRBJ2-1|TRBV14|once|TRBD2
TGTGCCAGCAGCCTGACGATTAGCGGGAGTATGGATGAGCAGTTCTTC
CASSLTISGSMDEQFF
>TRBJ2-5|TRBV20-1|NA|TRBD2
TGCAGTGCTAGTAGACTAGCGGGAGTGGAGACCCAGTACTTC
CSASRLAGVETQYF
>TRBJ1-5|TRBV18|NA|TRBD1
TGTGCCAGCTCAACGCGACAGGGGGATGGAAATAGCAATCAGCCCCAGCATTTT
CASSTRQGDGNSNQPQHF
>TRBJ2-1|TRBV2|NA|NA
TGTGCCAGCAGTGTACAGGGTTTTAACGAGCAGTTCTTC
CASSVQGFNEQFF
>TRBJ2-7|TRBV13|once|TRBD1
TGTGCCAGCAGCTCAACCACCCGGGACAGTTCCTACGAGCAGTACTTC
CASSSTTRDSSYEQYF
>TRBJ2-1|TRBV5-4|NA|NA
TGTGCCAGCAGCGTGACTAGTTATGGCTACAATGAGCAGTTCTTC
CASSVTSYGYNEQFF
>TRBJ2-1|TRBV29-1|NA|TRBD2
TGCAGCGCGGGACTAGCGGGAGGAGTTGAGCAGTTCTTC
CSAGLAGGVEQFF
>TRBJ2-1|TRBV18|NA|NA
TGTGCCAGCTCGCCTAGGGACACCTATGGTGCCTACAATGAGCAGTTCTTC
CASSPRDTYGAYNEQFF
>TRBJ2-5|TRBV19|NA|NA
TGTGCCAGTAGCTTCGGAGGGGTCCAAGAGACCCAGTACTTC
CASSFGGVQETQYF
>TRBJ2-4|TRBV14|once|NA
TGTGCCAGCAGCGCAGTCGGGGGAAACATTCAGTACTTC
CASSAVGGNIQYF
>TRBJ2-1|TRBV30|NA|NA
TGTGCCTGGAGTATTCTCGGGAGACCCGGGAATGAGCAGTTCTTC
CAWSILGRPGNEQFF
>TRBJ2-5|TRBV6-4|NA|TRBD2
TGTGCCAGCAGTCCCAATGAGCTAGCGGGAGCTGGGGAGACCCAGTACTTC
CASSPNELAGAGETQYF
>TRBJ1-2|TRBV5-4|NA|NA
TGTGCCAGCAGCTCCCCAGGTTTGGATGGCTACACCTTC
CASSSPGLDGYTF
>TRBJ1-6|TRBV9|NA|TRBD1
TGTGCCAGCAGCGTAGGACAGGGGAATTCACCCCTCCACTTT
CASSVGQGNSPLHF
>TRBJ2-5|TRBV10-1|NA|NA
TGCGCCAGCAGGGGCGGGCAAGAGACCCAGTACTTC
CASRGGQETQYF
>TRBJ1-2|TRBV7-2|NA|NA
TGTGCCAGCAGCTTAACCCAGGGTTATGGCTACACCTTC
CASSLTQGYGYTF
>TRBJ1-6|TRBV6-5|NA|TRBD1
TGTGCCAGCAGACCGGGACAGGGTAATTCACCCCTCCACTTT
CASRPGQGNSPLHF
>TRBJ2-1|TRBV5-1|NA|TRBD2
TGCGCCAGCAGCTTGGTGGCGGGAGGGAACAATGAGCAGTTCTTC
CASSLVAGGNNEQFF
>TRBJ2-1|TRBV6-2/TRBV6-3|NA|TRBD2
TGTGCCAGCAGTTATAGTGGCGGGAGGAGCTCCTACAATGAGCAGTTCTTC
CASSYSGGRSSYNEQFF